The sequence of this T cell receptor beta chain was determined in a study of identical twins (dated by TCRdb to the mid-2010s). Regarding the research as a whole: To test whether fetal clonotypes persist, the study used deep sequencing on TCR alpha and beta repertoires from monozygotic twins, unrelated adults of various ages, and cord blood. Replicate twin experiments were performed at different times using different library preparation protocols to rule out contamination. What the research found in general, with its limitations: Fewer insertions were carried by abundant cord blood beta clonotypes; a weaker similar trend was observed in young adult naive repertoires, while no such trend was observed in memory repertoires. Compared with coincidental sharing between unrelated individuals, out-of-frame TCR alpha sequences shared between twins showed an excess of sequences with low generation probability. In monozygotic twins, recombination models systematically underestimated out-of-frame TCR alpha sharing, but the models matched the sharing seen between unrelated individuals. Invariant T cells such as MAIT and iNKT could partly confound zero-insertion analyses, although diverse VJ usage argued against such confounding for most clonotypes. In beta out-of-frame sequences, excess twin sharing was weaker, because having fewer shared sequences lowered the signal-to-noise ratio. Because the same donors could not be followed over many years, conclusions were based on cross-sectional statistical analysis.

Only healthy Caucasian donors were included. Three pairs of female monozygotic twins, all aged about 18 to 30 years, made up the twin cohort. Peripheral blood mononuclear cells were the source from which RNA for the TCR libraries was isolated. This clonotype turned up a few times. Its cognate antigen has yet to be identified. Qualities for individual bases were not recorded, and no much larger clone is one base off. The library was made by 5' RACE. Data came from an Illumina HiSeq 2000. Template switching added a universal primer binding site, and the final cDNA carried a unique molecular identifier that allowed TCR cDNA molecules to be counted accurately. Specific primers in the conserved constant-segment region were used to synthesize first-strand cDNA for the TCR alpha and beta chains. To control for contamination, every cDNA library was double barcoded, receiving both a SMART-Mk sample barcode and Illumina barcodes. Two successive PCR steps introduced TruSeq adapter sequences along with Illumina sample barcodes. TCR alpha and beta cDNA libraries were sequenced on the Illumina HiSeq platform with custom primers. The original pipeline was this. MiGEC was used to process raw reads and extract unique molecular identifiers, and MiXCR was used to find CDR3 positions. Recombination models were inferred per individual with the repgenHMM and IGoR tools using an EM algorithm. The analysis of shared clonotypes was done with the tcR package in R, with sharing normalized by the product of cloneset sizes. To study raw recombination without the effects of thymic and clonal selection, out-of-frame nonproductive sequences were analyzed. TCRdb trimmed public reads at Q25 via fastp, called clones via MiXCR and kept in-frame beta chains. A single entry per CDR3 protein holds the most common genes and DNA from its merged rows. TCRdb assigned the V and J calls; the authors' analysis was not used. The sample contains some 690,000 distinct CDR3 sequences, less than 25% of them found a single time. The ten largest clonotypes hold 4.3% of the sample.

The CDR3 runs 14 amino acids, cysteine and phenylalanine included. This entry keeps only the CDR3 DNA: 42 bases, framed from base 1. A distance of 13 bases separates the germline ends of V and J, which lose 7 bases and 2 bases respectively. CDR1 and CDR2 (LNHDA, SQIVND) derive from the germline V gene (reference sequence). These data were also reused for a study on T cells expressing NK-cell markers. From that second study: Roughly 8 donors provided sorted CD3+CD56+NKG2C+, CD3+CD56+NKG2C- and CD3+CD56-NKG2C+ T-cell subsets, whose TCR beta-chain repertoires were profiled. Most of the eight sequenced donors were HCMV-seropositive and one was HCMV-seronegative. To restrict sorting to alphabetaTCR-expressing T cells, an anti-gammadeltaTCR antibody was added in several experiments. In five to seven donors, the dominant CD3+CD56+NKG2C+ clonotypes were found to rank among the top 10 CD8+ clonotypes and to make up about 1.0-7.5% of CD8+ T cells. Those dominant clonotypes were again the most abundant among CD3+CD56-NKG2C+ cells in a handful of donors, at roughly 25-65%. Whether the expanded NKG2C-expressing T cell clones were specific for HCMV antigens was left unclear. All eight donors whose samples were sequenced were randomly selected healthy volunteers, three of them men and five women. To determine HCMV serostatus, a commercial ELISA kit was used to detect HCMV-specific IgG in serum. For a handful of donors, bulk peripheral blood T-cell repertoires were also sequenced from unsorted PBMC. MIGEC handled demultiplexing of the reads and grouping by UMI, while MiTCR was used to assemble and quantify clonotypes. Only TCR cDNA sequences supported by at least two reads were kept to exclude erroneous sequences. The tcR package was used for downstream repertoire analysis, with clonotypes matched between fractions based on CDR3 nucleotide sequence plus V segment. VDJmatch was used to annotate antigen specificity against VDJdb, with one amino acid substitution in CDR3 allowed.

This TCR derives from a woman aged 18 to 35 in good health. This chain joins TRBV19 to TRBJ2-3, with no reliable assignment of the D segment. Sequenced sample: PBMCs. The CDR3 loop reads CASTPYANTDTQYF. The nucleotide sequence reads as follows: TGTGCCAGTACCCCTTACGCCAACACAGATACGCAGTATTTT.